This T cell receptor (beta chain) was identified during a study of neurological immune-mediated disorders. Study results and caveats: Among 34 multiple sclerosis patients, phylogenetic grouping put the repertoires of 18 into a single related-CDR3 cluster, a possible signature.

Germline V lookup: CDR1 DFQATT, CDR2 SNEGSKA (reference sequence). The CDR3 covers 18 residues. Trimming pared 5 bases from V and 0 bases from J, leaving 20 bases between. TCRdb redid the calling of the 5' RACE reads with MiXCR, one entry per CDR3 protein. The data contain some 66,000 distinct CDR3 sequences, roughly 4.5% of them singletons. This clonotype was counted ten times or more. The target antigen is unknown. This sequence originates from a man aged 30 to 39 with multiple sclerosis. The genes are TRBV20-1 and TRBJ2-6, with a weak D call TRBD1 (5 bases). Specimen: PBMCs. In DNA, the CDR3 is TGCAGTGCTGTTACCGTGGGCAGGGCTGTCTCTGGGGCCAACGTCCTGACTTTC. It codes for CSAVTVGRAVSGANVLTF.